This T cell receptor beta chain was identified during a study of T cells in Graves' hyperthyroidism and ophthalmopathy. In the study overall: Before any treatment, at initial diagnosis, peripheral blood was collected.

Any patient presenting with uncontrolled infection, other autoimmune disease, pregnancy or lactation was left out. Fresh 10 ml peripheral blood yielded PBMCs. Unmatched junction bases numbered 5, after V lost 5 bases and J lost 5 bases. Germline V lookup: CDR1 MNHEY, CDR2 SVGEGT. The CDR3 has 15 residues. Amplified TCR beta CDR3 regions derived from RNA transcripts. An initial round of RT-PCR targeting the TCR CDR3 relied on the HTBI primer set. One entry per CDR3 protein, called by TCRdb with MiXCR from the multiplex PCR reads. The profile shows about 400,000 distinct CDR3 sequences, less than 20% of them singletons.

The chain employs TRBV6-2 or TRBV6-3 and TRBJ2-1, with 11 bases matching TRBD2. The sample was blood. This TCR was recovered from a woman between 18 and 30 years old with Graves' hyperthyroidism. The CDR3 bases are TGTGCCAGCAGTAAACTAGCGGGAGTGGACAATGAGCAGTTCTTC. Translation gives CASSKLAGVDNEQFF.